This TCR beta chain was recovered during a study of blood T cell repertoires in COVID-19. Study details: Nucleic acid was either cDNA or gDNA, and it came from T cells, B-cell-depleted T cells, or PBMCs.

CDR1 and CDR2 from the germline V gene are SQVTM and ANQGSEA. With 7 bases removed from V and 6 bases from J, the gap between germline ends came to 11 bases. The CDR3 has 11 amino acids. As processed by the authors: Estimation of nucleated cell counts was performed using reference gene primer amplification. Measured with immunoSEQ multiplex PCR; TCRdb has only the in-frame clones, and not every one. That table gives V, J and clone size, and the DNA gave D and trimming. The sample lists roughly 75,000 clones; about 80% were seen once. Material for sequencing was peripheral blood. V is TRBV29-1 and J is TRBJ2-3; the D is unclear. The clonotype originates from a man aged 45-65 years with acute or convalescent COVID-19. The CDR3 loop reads CSELLMDTQYF. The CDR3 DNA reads TGCAGCGAACTATTAATGGATACGCAGTATTTT.